These 18 T cell receptor beta chains share one sample of origin, sequenced in a study of T-cell memory formation after mild COVID-19. In TCRdb, the 5' RACE reads were re-called with MiXCR into one record per CDR3 protein. This table holds roughly 620,000 distinct CDR3 sequences, over 15% found once. The sample comprised PBMCs or a T cell subset sorted from them (not recorded which). The receptor source for this set is an adult woman who had mild COVID-19 (a few samples of this study predate the infection). Cell type and time point are not known.

The chain has TRBV5-1 and TRBJ2-2, with 8 bases identical to TRBD1. V lost 4 bases to trimming and J lost 4 bases; unmatched junction nucleotides: 6. CDR3 size: 15 residues. CDR1 is SGHRS, CDR2 YFSETQ, per germline. This CDR3 is CASSHDRGATGELFF. The CDR3 nucleotides read TGCGCCAGCAGCCACGACAGGGGAGCCACCGGGGAGCTGTTTTTT.

This chain links TRBV4-3 with TRBJ2-7, with a weak D call TRBD1 (6 bases). This CDR3 is built from 15 residues. V shed 0 bases and J shed 2 bases, with 11 bases lying between them. Looked up from germline, CDR1 is LGHNA and CDR2 is YSLEER. The CDR3 spells CASSQDSTGTYEQYF. CDR3 DNA sequence: TGCGCCAGCAGCCAAGATAGCACAGGGACCTACGAGCAGTACTTC.

The V and J genes are TRBV5-6 and TRBJ1-1, with TRBD1 as a possible D gene (5 bases). Trimming shortened V by 0 bases and J by 6 bases, and 15 bases separated the two germline ends. The CDR3 length is 15 residues. Germline CDR1 is SGHDT and CDR2 is YYEEEE. The CDR3 here is CASSLAPGAPPEAFF. The CDR3 coding sequence is TGTGCCAGCAGCTTGGCCCCCGGGGCACCCCCTGAAGCTTTCTTT.

Only a few counts were recorded for this clonotype. V and J are TRBV5-1 and TRBJ2-4; D is perhaps TRBD1 (6 bases). V was shortened by 4 bases and J by 5 bases, with 19 bases between the two germline ends. In germline, CDR1 is SGHRS, CDR2 YFSETQ. The CDR3 contains 16 residues. The CDR3 DNA reads as TGCGCCAGCAGCCTGGGACAACCTGCGGGCGAAAACATTCAGTACTTC. It is translated as CASSLGQPAGENIQYF.

The rearrangement links TRBV29-1 to TRBJ2-7, with 7 nucleotides matching TRBD2. The CDR3 spans 13 residues. After removal of 6 bases from V and 3 bases from J, the junction contained 8 bases not matched to a gene. Looked up from germline, CDR1 is SQVTM and CDR2 is ANQGSEA. The chain's CDR3 is CSVETGEGYEQYF. The CDR3 nucleotides are TGCAGCGTCGAAACGGGGGAGGGCTACGAGCAGTACTTC.

The table lists this clonotype with a few counts. The CDR3 reads CASSLADQSSYNEQFF. CDR3 nucleotide sequence: TGTGCCAGCAGCTTGGCCGACCAGAGCTCCTACAATGAGCAGTTCTTC. This chain connects TRBV5-6 to TRBJ2-1; D is unclear. The CDR3 contains 16 residues. Germline V lookup: CDR1 SGHDT, CDR2 YYEEEE. Trimming took 0 bases from V and 0 from J, leaving 10 bases between them.

This clonotype was detected only a few times. The chain uses TRBV24-1 and TRBJ2-3; D is unresolved. V lost 3 bases and J lost 10, with 10 bases in between. Germline V gene sequence: CDR1 KGHDR, CDR2 SFDVKD. The CDR3 has 12 residues. The CDR3 sequence: CATSDLLWAQYF. CDR3 DNA sequence: TGTGCCACCAGTGATCTTCTATGGGCGCAGTATTTT.

This CDR3 is CATSDAGTGSGETQYF. The CDR3 DNA is TGTGCCACCAGTGACGCCGGGACAGGGTCGGGAGAGACCCAGTACTTC. The chain combines TRBV24-1 with TRBJ2-5; TRBD1 agrees at 9 bases. Germline trimming cut 4 bases from V and 4 bases from J; bases unmatched to any gene: 9. The germline CDR1 and CDR2 sequences are KGHDR and SFDVKD. This CDR3 is 16 amino acids long.

This clonotype has only a few counts. This chain joins TRBV29-1 and TRBJ2-1, with 7 positions matching TRBD2. This CDR3 has 16 amino acids. The V and J ends lost 4 bases and 2 bases, in that order; junction bases with no gene match: 11. CDR1 is SQVTM, CDR2 ANQGSEA, per germline. CDR3: CSVVTGEGRTYNEQFF. As DNA, the CDR3 is TGCAGCGTTGTTACCGGGGAGGGACGGACCTACAATGAGCAGTTCTTC.

Only a few counts were recorded for this clonotype. The V gene is TRBV7-2, the J gene TRBJ1-1; D not certain. The germline V gene encodes CDR1 SGHTA and CDR2 FQGNSA. V was clipped by 4 bases and J by 7 bases, with 10 bases between them. The CDR3 spans 12 residues. The CDR3 loop reads CASSSRHREAFF. CDR3 coding DNA: TGTGCCAGCAGCTCTCGACACCGTGAAGCTTTCTTT. Drawing the rest from reference TRBV7-2 and TRBJ1-1, the complete variable domain is GAGVSQSPSNKVTEKGKDVELRCDPISGHTALYWYRQSLGQGLEFLIYFQGNSAPDKSGLPSDRFSAERTGGSVSTLTIQRTQQEDSAVYLCASSSRHREAFFGQGTRLTVV.

This clonotype appeared a few times. The gene calls are TRBV5-6 and TRBJ2-7; the D is unclear. The length of the CDR3 is 11 residues. V was cut by 4 bases and J by 8 bases, with 10 bases left in between. Germline CDR1 and CDR2: SGHDT and YYEEEE. The CDR3: CASSVGVKQYF. Written as DNA, the CDR3 is TGTGCCAGCAGCGTCGGAGTCAAGCAGTACTTC.

A few counts support this clonotype. The chain is built from TRBV18 and TRBJ1-1; D is uncertain. Germline CDR1 is KGHSH and CDR2 is LQKENI. The CDR3 covers 15 residues. The germline V and J ends were trimmed by 6 bases and 1 base, with 15 bases remaining between them. CDR3 sequence (DNA): TGTGCCAGCTCCACCACCGGGCCAGCGAACACTGAAGCTTTCTTT. Translated: CASSTTGPANTEAFF.

This chain links TRBV6-5 with TRBJ2-1, with D maybe TRBD1 (5 bases). The CDR3 contains 13 residues. The germline CDR1 and CDR2 sequences are MNHEY and SVGAGI. Between the trimmed V and J ends, which lost 9 bases and 7 bases, there was a span of 16 bases. The CDR3 loop is CASARGARNEQFF. CDR3 bases: TGTGCCAGTGCGCGTGGGGCCCGAAATGAGCAGTTCTTC.

This clonotype has more than one count but fewer than ten. This rearrangement joins TRBV5-4 to TRBJ1-1, with D perhaps matching TRBD1 (6 bases). CDR3 length: 17 residues. Germline V gene data show CDR1 as SGHNT and CDR2 as YYREEE (reference sequence). The V end was cut by 4 bases, the J end by 4 bases, with 23 bases between. CDR3 region: CASSNPAGTQWGTEAFF. The CDR3 DNA follows: TGTGCCAGCAGCAACCCCGCCGGGACACAGTGGGGCACTGAAGCTTTCTTT. The complete variable domain, with remaining parts taken from reference TRBV5-4 and TRBJ1-1, reads ETGVTQSPTHLIKTRGQQVTLRCSSQSGHNTVSWYQQALGQGPQFIFQYYREEENGRGNFPPRFSGLQFPNYSSELNVNALELDDSALYLCASSNPAGTQWGTEAFFGQGTRLTVV.

The chain links TRBV9 to TRBJ2-1; TRBD2 agrees at 12 bases. The CDR3 loop spans 16 amino acids. J lost 10 bases, V lost 0 bases, and 8 bases had no gene match. Germline V gene lookup returns CDR1 SGDLS and CDR2 YYNGEE. CDR3 nucleotides: TGTGCCAGCAGCGTAGAAACTAGCGGGAGGAGGGAAGAGCAGTTCTTC. It yields the protein CASSVETSGRREEQFF.

V is TRBV6-2 or TRBV6-3 and J is TRBJ2-2; D unclear. Trimming shortened V by 7 bases and J by 2 bases, and 5 bases separated the two germline ends. The CDR3 has 12 amino acids. The germline CDR1 and CDR2 sequences are MNHEY and SVGEGT. The CDR3 DNA reads as TGTGCCAGCAAAGATAACACCGGGGAGCTGTTTTTT. Protein: CASKDNTGELFF.

This clonotype came up a few times. The chain couples TRBV5-1 to TRBJ2-3, with D tentatively TRBD1 or TRBD2 (6 bases each). Germline V gene sequence: CDR1 SGHRS, CDR2 YFSETQ. This CDR3 comprises 17 residues. Trimming removed 0 bases from V and 2 bases from J, with 16 bases in between. The CDR3 DNA reads TGCGCCAGCAGCTTGGCCGCTAGGGGGGAACCCACAGATACGCAGTATTTT. It translates to CASSLAARGEPTDTQYF.

The chain uses TRBV5-6 and TRBJ1-1, with 9 positions matching TRBD1. The CDR3 sequence is 16 residues long. V was pared by 0 bases and J by 1 base, with 4 bases of the junction left unmatched. In germline, CDR1 is SGHDT, CDR2 YYEEEE. The CDR3 DNA reads as TGTGCCAGCAGCTTGGCGGGGACAGGGCCGAACACTGAAGCTTTCTTT. Amino acids: CASSLAGTGPNTEAFF.